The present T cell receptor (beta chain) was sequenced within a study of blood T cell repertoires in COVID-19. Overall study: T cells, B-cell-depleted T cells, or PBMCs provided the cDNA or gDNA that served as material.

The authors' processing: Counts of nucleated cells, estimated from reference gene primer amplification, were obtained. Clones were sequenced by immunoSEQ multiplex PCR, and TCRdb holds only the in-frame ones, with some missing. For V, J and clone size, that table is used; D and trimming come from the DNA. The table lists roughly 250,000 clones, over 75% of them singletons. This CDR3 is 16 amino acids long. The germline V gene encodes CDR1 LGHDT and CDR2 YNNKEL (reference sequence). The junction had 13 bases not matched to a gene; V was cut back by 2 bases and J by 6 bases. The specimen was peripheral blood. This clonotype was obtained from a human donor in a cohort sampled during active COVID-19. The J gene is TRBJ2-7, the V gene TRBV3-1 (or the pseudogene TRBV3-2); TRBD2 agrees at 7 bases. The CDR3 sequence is CASSQWGSGKVGEQYF. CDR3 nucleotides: TGTGCCAGCAGCCAATGGGGCAGCGGGAAGGTTGGCGAGCAGTACTTC.